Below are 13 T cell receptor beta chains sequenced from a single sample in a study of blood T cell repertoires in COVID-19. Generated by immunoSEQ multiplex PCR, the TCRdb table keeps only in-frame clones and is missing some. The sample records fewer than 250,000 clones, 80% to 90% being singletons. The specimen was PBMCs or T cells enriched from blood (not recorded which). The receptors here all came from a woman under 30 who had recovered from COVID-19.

Here the CDR3 DNA reads TGTGCCAGCAGCTTAGTTTATAATCAGCCCCAGCATTTT. Encoded protein: CASSLVYNQPQHF. V and J are TRBV7-2 and TRBJ1-5, with D hard to call. This CDR3 region has 13 residues. Germline CDR1 reads SGHTA; CDR2 reads FQGNSA. The V end lost 1 base, the J end lost 4 bases, and 5 bases lay between the germline ends.

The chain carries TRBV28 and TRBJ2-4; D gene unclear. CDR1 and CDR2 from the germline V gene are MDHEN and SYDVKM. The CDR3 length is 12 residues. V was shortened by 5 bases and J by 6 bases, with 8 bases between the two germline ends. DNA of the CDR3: TGTGCCAGCAGTCTTACAAGAAACATTCAGTACTTC. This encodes CASSLTRNIQYF.

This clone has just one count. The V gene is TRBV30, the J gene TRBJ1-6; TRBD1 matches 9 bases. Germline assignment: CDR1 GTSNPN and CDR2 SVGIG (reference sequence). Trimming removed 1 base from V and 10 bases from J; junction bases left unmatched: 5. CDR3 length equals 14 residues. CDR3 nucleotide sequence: TGTGCCTGGAGTGAGGGACAGGGCCCCTCACCCCTCCACTTT. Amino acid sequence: CAWSEGQGPSPLHF. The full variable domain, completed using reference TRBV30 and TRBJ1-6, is SQTIHQWPATLVQPVGSPLSLECTVEGTSNPNLYWYRQAAGRGLQLLFYSVGIGQISSEVPQNLSASRPQDRQFILSSKKLLLSDSGFYLCAWSEGQGPSPLHFGNGTRLTVT.

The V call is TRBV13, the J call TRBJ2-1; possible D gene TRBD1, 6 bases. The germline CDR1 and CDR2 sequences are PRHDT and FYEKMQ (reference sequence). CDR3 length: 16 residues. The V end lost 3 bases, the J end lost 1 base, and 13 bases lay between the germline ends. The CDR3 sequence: CASSFQGTNSYNEQFF. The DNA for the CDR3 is TGTGCCAGCAGCTTTCAGGGGACCAATTCCTACAATGAGCAGTTCTTC.

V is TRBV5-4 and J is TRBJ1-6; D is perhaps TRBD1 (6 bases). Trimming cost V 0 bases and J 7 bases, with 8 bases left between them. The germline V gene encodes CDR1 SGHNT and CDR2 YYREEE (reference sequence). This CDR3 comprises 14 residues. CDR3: CASSLDRENSPLHF. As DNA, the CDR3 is TGTGCCAGCAGCTTGGACAGGGAAAATTCACCCCTCCACTTT.

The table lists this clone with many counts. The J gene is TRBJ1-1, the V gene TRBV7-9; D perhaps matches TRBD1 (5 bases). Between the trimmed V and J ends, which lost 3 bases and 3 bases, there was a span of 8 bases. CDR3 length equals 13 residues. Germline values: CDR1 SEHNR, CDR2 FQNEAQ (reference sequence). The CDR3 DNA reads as TGTGCCAGCAGCTTCGGGACTGACACTGAAGCTTTCTTT. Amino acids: CASSFGTDTEAFF.

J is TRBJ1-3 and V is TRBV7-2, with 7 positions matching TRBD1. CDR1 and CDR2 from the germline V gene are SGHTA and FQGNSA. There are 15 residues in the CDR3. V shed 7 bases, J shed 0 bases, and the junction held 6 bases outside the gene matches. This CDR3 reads CASTPTGTSGNTIYF. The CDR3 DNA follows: TGTGCCAGCACCCCGACAGGGACCTCTGGAAACACCATATATTTT.

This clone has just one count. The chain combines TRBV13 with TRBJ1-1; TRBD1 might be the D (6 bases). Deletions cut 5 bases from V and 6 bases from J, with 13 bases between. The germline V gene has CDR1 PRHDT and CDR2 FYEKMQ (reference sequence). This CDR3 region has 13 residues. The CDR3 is CASSQTGSSEAFF. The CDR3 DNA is TGTGCCAGCAGCCAGACAGGAAGCTCTGAAGCTTTCTTT. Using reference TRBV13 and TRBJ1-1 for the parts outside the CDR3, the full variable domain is AAGVIQSPRHLIKEKRETATLKCYPIPRHDTVYWYQQGPGQDPQFLISFYEKMQSDKGSIPDRFSAQQFSDYHSELNMSSLELGDSALYFCASSQTGSSEAFFGQGTRLTVV.

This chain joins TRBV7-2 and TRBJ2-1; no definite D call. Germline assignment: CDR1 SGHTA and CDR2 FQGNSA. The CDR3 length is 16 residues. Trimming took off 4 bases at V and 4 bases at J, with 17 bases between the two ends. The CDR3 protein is CASSSNSPLLYNEQFF. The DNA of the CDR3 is TGTGCCAGCAGCTCGAACTCACCACTACTGTACAATGAGCAGTTCTTC. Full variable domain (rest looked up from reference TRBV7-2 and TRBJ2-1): GAGVSQSPSNKVTEKGKDVELRCDPISGHTALYWYRQSLGQGLEFLIYFQGNSAPDKSGLPSDRFSAERTGGSVSTLTIQRTQQEDSAVYLCASSSNSPLLYNEQFFGPGTRLTVL.

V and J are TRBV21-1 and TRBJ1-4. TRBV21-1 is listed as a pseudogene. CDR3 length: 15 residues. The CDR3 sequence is CASSANGSRREKLFF. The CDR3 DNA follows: TGTGCCAGCAGTGCTAACGGATCCCGGAGGGAAAAACTGTTTTTT.

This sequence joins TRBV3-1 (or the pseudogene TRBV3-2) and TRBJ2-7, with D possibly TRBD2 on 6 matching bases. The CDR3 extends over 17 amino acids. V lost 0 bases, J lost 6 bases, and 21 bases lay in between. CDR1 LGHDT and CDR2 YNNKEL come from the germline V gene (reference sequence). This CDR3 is CASSQDLPPRGDGEQYF. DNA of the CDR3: TGTGCCAGCAGCCAAGACTTACCCCCCCGCGGGGATGGCGAGCAGTACTTC.

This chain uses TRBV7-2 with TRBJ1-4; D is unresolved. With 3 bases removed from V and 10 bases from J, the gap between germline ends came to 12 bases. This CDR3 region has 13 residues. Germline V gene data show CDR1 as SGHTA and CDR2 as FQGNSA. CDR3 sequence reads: CASSLEGGRKLFF. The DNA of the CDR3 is TGTGCCAGCAGCTTGGAGGGCGGAAGAAAACTGTTTTTT. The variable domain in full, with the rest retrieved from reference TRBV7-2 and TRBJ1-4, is GAGVSQSPSNKVTEKGKDVELRCDPISGHTALYWYRQSLGQGLEFLIYFQGNSAPDKSGLPSDRFSAERTGGSVSTLTIQRTQQEDSAVYLCASSLEGGRKLFFGSGTQLSVL.

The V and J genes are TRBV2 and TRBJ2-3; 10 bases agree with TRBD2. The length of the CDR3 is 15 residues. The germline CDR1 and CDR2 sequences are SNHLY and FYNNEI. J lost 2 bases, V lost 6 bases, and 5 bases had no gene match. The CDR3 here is CASRGLAVNTDTQYF. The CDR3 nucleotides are TGTGCCAGCAGAGGACTAGCGGTCAACACAGATACGCAGTATTTT.